A selection of T cell receptor beta chains follows, all from one sample in a study of vaccination effects on CD4 cells after COVID-19. These receptors' targets are unknown. The method was immunoSEQ multiplex PCR; TCRdb's version includes in-frame clones alone and lacks a portion of them. The sample consists of approximately 30,000 clones, 83% of them appearing once. Material: CD4+ T cells from PBMCs cultured with HCoV-NL63 spike peptides, obtained after COVID-19 vaccination. Receptors originate from a human donor who received a COVID-19 vaccine. Some clones in this sample may be carry-over from other donors' samples. CDR3s include the opening cysteine and the closing phenylalanine or tryptophan. Each record gives: clone size, D gene, V gene, J gene, CDR3 DNA, CDR3 protein. The D gene is left open where the match is weak. A clone size is listed for some rows: how often the clone was seen (once, few, many), or a class if it is expanded.

-	TRBD1	TRBV5-8	TRBJ1-3	TGTGCCAGCAGCCTTAAGACAGGGGGAAACACCATATATTTT	CASSLKTGGNTIYF
-	TRBD1	TRBV19	TRBJ2-3	TGTGCCAGTAGTACCGGGACAGGGATTGCAGATACGCAGTATTTT	CASSTGTGIADTQYF
-	-	TRBV5-1	TRBJ2-3	TGCGCCAGCAGCTTCGGGCCTCAGACCGGGGATACGCAGTATTTT	CASSFGPQTGDTQYF
-	-	TRBV10-3	TRBJ2-5	TGTGCCATCCAGTGGGGGGTAGAGACCCAGTACTTC	CAIQWGVETQYF
-	-	TRBV11-2	TRBJ1-2	TGTGCCAGCAGCTTAGCGCGGCCAGCCTATGGCTACACCTTC	CASSLARPAYGYTF
-	-	TRBV7-2	TRBJ2-3	TGTGCCAGCAGCTTGGGGAGCGGATTCACAGATACGCAGTATTTT	CASSLGSGFTDTQYF
-	TRBD1	TRBV5-1	TRBJ1-2	TGCGCCAGCAGCTTGGCCTCAACAGGGGGTATGAGTTACTATGGCTACACCTTC	CASSLASTGGMSYYGYTF
-	TRBD2	TRBV29-1	TRBJ2-1	TGCAGCGCCAGGACTAGCGGGGGCAGCTCCTACAATGAGCAGTTCTTC	CSARTSGGSSYNEQFF
-	-	TRBV9	TRBJ1-4	TGTGCCAGCAGCGACGGGGAGGGGTCGTATAATGAAAAACTGTTTTTT	CASSDGEGSYNEKLFF
-	-	TRBV4-3	TRBJ1-3	TGCGCCAGCAGTCCCGGGAATCTCGGCGACTTTGGAAACACCATATATTTT	CASSPGNLGDFGNTIYF
-	TRBD2	TRBV3-1/TRBV3-2	TRBJ2-2	TGTGCCAGCAGCCAAGCGGCTAGCGGGGGGTTCACCGGGGAGCTGTTTTTT	CASSQAASGGFTGELFF
-	-	TRBV18	TRBJ2-1	TGTGCCAGCTCCCCGGGGCTGTACAATGAGCAGTTCTTC	CASSPGLYNEQFF
-	-	TRBV19	TRBJ2-3	TGTGCCAGTAGTATGGAGGGACCGAGGGTTGGTCCGCAGTATTTT	CASSMEGPRVGPQYF
-	-	TRBV19	TRBJ1-2	TGTGCCAGTAAAGAAGCCGGAATCTATGGCTACACCTTC	CASKEAGIYGYTF
-	-	TRBV5-1	TRBJ2-3	TGCGCCAGCAGCTTGAAGGGCGATACGCAGTATTTT	CASSLKGDTQYF
-	TRBD1	TRBV28	TRBJ1-3	TGTGCCAGCAGATGGGACAGGGCTGGAAACACCATATATTTT	CASRWDRAGNTIYF
-	-	TRBV7-8	TRBJ1-1	TGTGCCAGCAGCCCCCGTAGTCCCCACTCGAACACTGAAGCTTTCTTT	CASSPRSPHSNTEAFF
-	TRBD1	TRBV6-5	TRBJ2-3	TGTGCCAGCAGTTACCCGGACAGGGGTACAGATACGCAGTATTTT	CASSYPDRGTDTQYF
-	-	TRBV5-1	TRBJ1-1	TGCGCCAGCAAACTTTGGGGACCGAGAAACACTGAAGCTTTCTTT	CASKLWGPRNTEAFF
-	-	TRBV18	TRBJ2-2	TGTGCCAGCTCACCAATACAGGGATACACCGGGGAGCTGTTTTTT	CASSPIQGYTGELFF
-	-	TRBV10-3	TRBJ2-3	TGTGCCATCAGTGGATTTACGGCAGATACGCAGTATTTT	CAISGFTADTQYF
-	-	TRBV5-5	TRBJ1-1	TGTGCCAGCACCCTTCAGACGGCCAACACTGAAGCTTTCTTT	CASTLQTANTEAFF
-	TRBD2	TRBV2	TRBJ2-3	TGTGCCAGCAGTCTTAGGACTAGCGGGGGGGCAGGGGATACGCAGTATTTT	CASSLRTSGGAGDTQYF
-	-	TRBV7-9	TRBJ1-1	TGTGCCAGCCAAAGCTTAGGGCGTAGGACTGAAGCTTTCTTT	CASQSLGRRTEAFF
-	-	TRBV5-4	TRBJ2-2	TGTGCCAGCAGCTTAACGAATTCCGGGGAGCTGTTTTTT	CASSLTNSGELFF
-	-	TRBV19	TRBJ2-2	TGTGCCAGTAGTATATACAGGGGGGGAAACACCGGGGAGCTGTTTTTT	CASSIYRGGNTGELFF
few	TRBD2	TRBV4-2	TRBJ2-5	TGTGCCAGCAGCCGAACAGGACAAAGGGGAGGGGAGACCCAGTACTTC	CASSRTGQRGGETQYF
-	TRBD2	TRBV27	TRBJ2-1	TGTGCCAGCAGTCCCGACCGACTAGCGGGGGGGCACTATGAGCAGTTCTTC	CASSPDRLAGGHYEQFF
-	-	TRBV5-5	TRBJ2-2	TGTGCCAGCAGCTTGGTTCAGGGTTTCCCTAACACCGGGGAGCTGTTTTTT	CASSLVQGFPNTGELFF
-	-	TRBV30	TRBJ2-2	TGTGCCTGGAGTGTACGCGGTAGCGGCGACACCGGGGAGCTGTTTTTT	CAWSVRGSGDTGELFF
-	-	TRBV13	TRBJ1-3	TGTGCCAGCGGAAGAACAGTTGGAAACACCATATATTTT	CASGRTVGNTIYF
-	TRBD1	TRBV7-3	TRBJ2-1	TGTGCCAGCAGCCTCACACCGGGACAGGGGGGAGAGCAGTTCTTC	CASSLTPGQGGEQFF
-	-	TRBV3-1/TRBV3-2	TRBJ1-1	TGTGCCAGCAGCCAGGGACAGAACACTGAAGCTTTCTTT	CASSQGQNTEAFF
once	-	TRBV7-9	TRBJ1-2	TGTGCCAGCAGCTTGGTCCAGGCAAATGGCTACACCTTC	CASSLVQANGYTF
-	TRBD1	TRBV10-2	TRBJ1-2	TGCGCCAGCAGCCTTGGGACAGCCTTGGGGGGCTACACCTTC	CASSLGTALGGYTF
-	-	TRBV5-1	TRBJ1-6	TGCGCCAGCACTCTTGAGACAGGTCAACCCCTCCACTTT	CASTLETGQPLHF
-	TRBD1	TRBV14	TRBJ2-2	TGTGCCAGCAGCGACCCCAGGGGGCGGACCGGGGAGCTGTTTTTT	CASSDPRGRTGELFF
-	TRBD1	TRBV9	TRBJ1-4	TGTGCCAGCAGCGTCCAGGGACAGGTCCCTGAAAAACTGTTTTTT	CASSVQGQVPEKLFF
-	-	TRBV5-1	TRBJ1-2	TGCGCCAGCAGCTTGGGCCTAGGGACGGCTAACTATGGCTACACCTTC	CASSLGLGTANYGYTF
-	-	TRBV19	TRBJ1-2	TGTGCCAGTAGTATCTCCGGGACCTCTAACTATGGCTACACCTTC	CASSISGTSNYGYTF
once	-	TRBV28	TRBJ1-5	TGTGCCAGCAGCTCCAGCGGGACGGGTAATCAGCCCCAGCATTTT	CASSSSGTGNQPQHF